This T cell receptor beta chain appears in the sequencing data of a study of T and B cells in COVID-19 patients. Each TRB amplification used roughly 250-550 ng of genomic DNA from blood. Study-wide results and limits: Highly clonal in active COVID-19, TRB repertoires exceeded healthy-donor diversity and richness at recovery.

Note on this clonotype: Its antigen is undetermined.

TRB rearrangements were amplified by multiplex PCR with BIOMED2 TRB-A/B primers. TCRdb redid the calling of the multiplex PCR reads with MiXCR, one entry per CDR3 protein. This sample has more than 15,000 distinct CDR3 sequences, with about 26% found just once. Material: blood. This receptor was taken from a human donor who had recovered from COVID-19.

The CDR3 region is CASSESGALGADTQYF. Written as DNA, the CDR3 is TGTGCCAGCAGCGAATCCGGGGCCCTCGGGGCAGATACGCAGTATTTT. The rearrangement joins TRBV6-4 to TRBJ2-3; D may correspond to TRBD1 or TRBD2 (5 bases each). V shed 6 bases and J shed 4 bases, with 20 bases lying between them. This CDR3 has 16 amino acids. Germline CDR1 is MRHNA and CDR2 is SNTAGT.